The present T cell receptor beta chain was sequenced within a study of shared clonotypes between healthy human individuals. Details on this clone: Antigen specificity is unknown.

CDR3 length equals 14 residues. The V gene's germline CDR1 is SGHRS and CDR2 YFSETQ. J was trimmed by 4 bases and V by 4 bases; bases with no gene match: 4. Libraries were prepared by immunoSEQ multiplex PCR; TCRdb keeps only in-frame clonotypes and omits some of them. This sample has more than 2,000,000 clones, with roughly 93% found just once. General study points: When naive CD4 clonotypes were compared across several donors, about 4.8% were shared. Blood was the sole source, and tissue repertoires probably differ.

This TCR was recovered from a man aged 18 to 30 in good health. Some clones in this sample may be carry-over from other donors' samples. The sequenced sample was naive CD4+ T cells from PBMCs. Subset defined: CD45RA+ positively selected. This chain connects TRBV5-1 to TRBJ1-4; 7 bases align to TRBD1. In DNA, the CDR3 is TGCGCCAGCAGCAAGGACAGGAATAATGAAAAACTGTTTTTT. Protein: CASSKDRNNEKLFF.